Listed below are T cell receptor beta chains from one sample, sequenced in a study of response to subunit inactivated influenza vaccine. TCRdb re-called the RT-PCR reads with MiXCR, one entry per CDR3 protein. The repertoire holds around 530,000 distinct CDR3 sequences, with approximately 12% as singletons. The sample here was PBMCs from blood, taken on the day of vaccination. These TCRs come from a man in his fifties who received an inactivated influenza vaccine. Each CDR3 is given with its conserved first and last residue. Each record gives: CDR3 protein, D gene, J gene, V gene. A D gene is named only where the DNA matches it firmly.

CDR3: CASSLAEGLYGYTF; D: NA; J: TRBJ1-2; V: TRBV7-8
CDR3: CASSKTSRGYEQYF; D: TRBD2; J: TRBJ2-7; V: TRBV19
CDR3: CASSLRLAANTGELFF; D: TRBD2; J: TRBJ2-2; V: TRBV5-4
CDR3: CASSSRTSGGHHEQYF; D: TRBD2; J: TRBJ2-7; V: TRBV12-3/TRBV12-4
CDR3: CASSPYAVTGELFF; D: NA; J: TRBJ2-2; V: TRBV12-3/TRBV12-4
CDR3: CATSSGWTETYEQYF; D: NA; J: TRBJ2-7; V: TRBV15
CDR3: CASSHLSSGELFF; D: NA; J: TRBJ2-2; V: TRBV4-1
CDR3: CATGGDTLTEAFF; D: NA; J: TRBJ1-1; V: TRBV15
CDR3: CASSTLTSGGNNEQFF; D: TRBD2; J: TRBJ2-1; V: TRBV28
CDR3: CASSLGLGGVSEDFEFRDFYGYTF; D: NA; J: TRBJ1-2; V: TRBV13
CDR3: CASSLYHLTSGGASYF; D: TRBD2; J: TRBJ2-3; V: TRBV7-8
CDR3: CASSFSRVKSYNEQFF; D: NA; J: TRBJ2-1; V: TRBV7-8
CDR3: CASSTIAGSSYNEQFF; D: TRBD2; J: TRBJ2-1; V: TRBV11-2
CDR3: CASSPRLVQGKTSTDTQYF; D: NA; J: TRBJ2-3; V: TRBV18
CDR3: CASSLPGQTVAEAFF; D: NA; J: TRBJ1-1; V: TRBV2
CDR3: CASGQGQGLTDTQYF; D: TRBD1; J: TRBJ2-3; V: TRBV5-1
CDR3: CASSVGTVREETQYF; D: NA; J: TRBJ2-5; V: TRBV9
CDR3: CASRNRKQGEQQYF; D: TRBD1; J: TRBJ2-3; V: TRBV6-2/TRBV6-3
CDR3: CASSLTMTGLNTEAFF; D: TRBD1; J: TRBJ1-1; V: TRBV5-1
CDR3: CASTPGTRRSPLHF; D: NA; J: TRBJ1-6; V: TRBV5-1
CDR3: CASSSYRDKNIQYF; D: NA; J: TRBJ2-4; V: TRBV12-3/TRBV12-4
CDR3: CASSLGTGGIRF; D: NA; J: TRBJ2-1; V: TRBV5-6
CDR3: CASSAGGERTDTQYF; D: NA; J: TRBJ2-3; V: TRBV14
CDR3: CASLTGEHTEAFF; D: TRBD1; J: TRBJ1-1; V: TRBV2
CDR3: CASNSPFWTDQETQYF; D: NA; J: TRBJ2-5; V: TRBV28
CDR3: CSARGRAGKAFF; D: NA; J: TRBJ1-1; V: TRBV20-1
CDR3: CASSLSLRGKETQYF; D: NA; J: TRBJ2-5; V: TRBV7-9
CDR3: CSARRSNTGELFF; D: NA; J: TRBJ2-2; V: TRBV20-1
CDR3: CASSVDSRSYNEQFF; D: NA; J: TRBJ2-1; V: TRBV9
CDR3: CSARNQGRHTEAFF; D: NA; J: TRBJ1-1; V: TRBV20-1
CDR3: CASSQEFSNTGELFF; D: NA; J: TRBJ2-2; V: TRBV14
CDR3: CASSLAGAGSRETQYF; D: NA; J: TRBJ2-5; V: TRBV7-9
CDR3: CSARLQGGQPQHF; D: NA; J: TRBJ1-5; V: TRBV20-1
CDR3: CASSYQTDQPQHF; D: NA; J: TRBJ1-5; V: TRBV6-2/TRBV6-3
CDR3: CAIRPGQYQDTQYF; D: TRBD1; J: TRBJ2-3; V: TRBV10-3
CDR3: CASSLVGTGSETQYF; D: TRBD1; J: TRBJ2-5; V: TRBV5-1
CDR3: CASSYRSSNQPQHF; D: NA; J: TRBJ1-5; V: TRBV28
CDR3: CSARSTSGPSYNEQFF; D: TRBD2; J: TRBJ2-1; V: TRBV20-1
CDR3: CASSLWTSRTDTQYF; D: NA; J: TRBJ2-3; V: TRBV7-9
CDR3: CASSFSPRSEQYF; D: NA; J: TRBJ2-7; V: TRBV7-2
CDR3: CASSPFWPSTSTDTQYF; D: NA; J: TRBJ2-3; V: TRBV28